The entry below gives a single T cell receptor (beta chain) sequence along with its context. Its antigen is unknown. These data are taken from a study of T cells after posttransplantation cyclophosphamide. Overall study findings and caveats: Blood and skin or GI T cell repertoires showed limited TRB overlap.

Using immunoSEQ multiplex PCR, the repertoire was profiled, and TCRdb retains in-frame clones only, with some absent. The sample contains tens of thousands of clones, roughly 90% of which appear only once. Trimming took 2 bases from V and 2 from J, leaving 13 bases between them. The germline gives CDR1 SGHRS, CDR2 YFSETQ. The CDR3 sequence is 15 residues long. The rearrangement links TRBV5-1 to TRBJ2-5; tentatively, D is TRBD1 (6 bases). Sequenced input: PBMCs. This TCR derives from a middle-aged woman with a blood cancer, CMV-positive, and with a related stem cell donor. CDR3 amino acids: CASSFQGNRQETQYF. The DNA of the CDR3 is TGCGCCAGCAGCTTCCAGGGGAATAGACAAGAGACCCAGTACTTC.